This TCR beta chain is drawn from a study of cytomegalovirus exposure and HLA in healthy donors. The PCR made use of 60 Vbeta and 13 Jbeta primers. This table comes from immunoSEQ multiplex PCR, and its TCRdb copy is limited to in-frame clones, with some not included. The sample records tens of thousands of clones, roughly 79% being singletons. The germline V gene has CDR1 SEHNR and CDR2 FQNEAQ (reference sequence). The CDR3 has 11 residues. As to this clone: One end of the junction does not line up with germline, which may come from a read error.

Sequenced sample: PBMCs. V gene TRBV7-9 combines with J gene TRBJ2-2; no definite D call. The sequence derives from a man in his forties in good health and CMV-seronegative. Here the CDR3 reads CSSARTGELFF. The CDR3 DNA is TGTTCCAGCGCCCGGACCGGGGAGCTGTTTTTT.